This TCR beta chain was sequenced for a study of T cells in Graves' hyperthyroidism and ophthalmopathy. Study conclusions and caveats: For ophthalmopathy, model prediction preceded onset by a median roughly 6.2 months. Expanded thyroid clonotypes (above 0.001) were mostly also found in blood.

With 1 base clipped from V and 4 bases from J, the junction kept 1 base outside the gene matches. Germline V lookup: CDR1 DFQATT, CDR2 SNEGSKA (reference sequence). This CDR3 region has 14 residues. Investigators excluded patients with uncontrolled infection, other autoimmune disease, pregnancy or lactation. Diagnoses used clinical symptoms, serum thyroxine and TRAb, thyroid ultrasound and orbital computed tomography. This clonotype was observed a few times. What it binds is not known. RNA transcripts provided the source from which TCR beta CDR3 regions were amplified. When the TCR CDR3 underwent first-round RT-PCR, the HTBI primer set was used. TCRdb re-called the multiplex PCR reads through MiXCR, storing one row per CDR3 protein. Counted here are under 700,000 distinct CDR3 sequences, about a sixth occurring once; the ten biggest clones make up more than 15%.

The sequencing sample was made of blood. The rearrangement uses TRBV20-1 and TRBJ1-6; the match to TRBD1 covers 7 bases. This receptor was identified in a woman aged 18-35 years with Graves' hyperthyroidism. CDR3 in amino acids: CSARGTGYNSPLHF. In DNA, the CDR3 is TGCAGTGCTAGAGGGACAGGTTATAATTCACCCCTCCACTTT.